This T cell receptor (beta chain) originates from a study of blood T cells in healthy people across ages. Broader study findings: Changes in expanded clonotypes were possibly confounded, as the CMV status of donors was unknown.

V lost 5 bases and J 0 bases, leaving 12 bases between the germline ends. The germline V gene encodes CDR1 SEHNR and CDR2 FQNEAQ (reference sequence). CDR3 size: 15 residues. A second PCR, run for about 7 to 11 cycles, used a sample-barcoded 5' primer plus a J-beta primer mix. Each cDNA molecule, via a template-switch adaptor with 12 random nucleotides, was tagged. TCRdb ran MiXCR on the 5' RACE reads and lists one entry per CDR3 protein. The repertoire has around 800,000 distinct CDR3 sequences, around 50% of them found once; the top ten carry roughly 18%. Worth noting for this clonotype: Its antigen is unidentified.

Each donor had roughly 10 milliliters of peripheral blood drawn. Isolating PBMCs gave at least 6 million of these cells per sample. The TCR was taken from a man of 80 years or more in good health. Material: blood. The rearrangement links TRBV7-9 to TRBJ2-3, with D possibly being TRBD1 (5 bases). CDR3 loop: CASSKGVTSTDTQYF. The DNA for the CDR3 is TGTGCCAGCAGCAAAGGGGTCACTAGCACAGATACGCAGTATTTT.